A single sample gave rise to the 25 T cell receptor beta chains below, sequenced in a study of OX40 agonist ivuxolimab in advanced cancers. Libraries were prepared by immunoSEQ multiplex PCR; TCRdb keeps only in-frame clonotypes and omits some of them. Here the sample spans 65,000 to 85,000 clones, over 85% being singletons. The sequenced sample was CD4+ or CD8+ T cells sorted from blood, obtained in a trial of the OX40 agonist ivuxolimab. The receptors were gathered from an adult with an advanced solid tumor such as melanoma, head and neck, liver or kidney cancer.

J is TRBJ1-2 and V is TRBV10-1, with D unresolved. With 0 bases removed from V and 4 bases from J, the gap between germline ends came to 6 bases. The germline V gene has CDR1 WNHNN and CDR2 SYGVQD (reference sequence). The CDR3 covers 13 residues. Here the CDR3 DNA reads TGCGCCAGCAGTGAGTCGGGTGGCTATGGCTACACCTTC. Translating gives CASSESGGYGYTF.

The V and J genes are TRBV5-1 and TRBJ2-2; D gene ambiguous. The CDR3 is 16 residues long. The germline CDR1 and CDR2 sequences are SGHRS and YFSETQ. V was pared by 0 bases and J by 0 bases, with 9 bases between. As DNA, the CDR3 is TGCGCCAGCAGCTTGGCCGTCGGGTCGAACACCGGGGAGCTGTTTTTT. The encoded protein is CASSLAVGSNTGELFF.

The V gene is TRBV27, the J gene TRBJ1-4; a possible D gene is TRBD1 (6 bases). The CDR3 runs to 15 residues. V lost 5 bases and J lost 4, with 14 bases in between. In germline, CDR1 is MNHEY, CDR2 SMNVEV (reference sequence). This CDR3 is CASSALQGYNEKLFF. Written as DNA, the CDR3 is TGTGCCAGCAGTGCGCTCCAGGGGTATAATGAAAAACTGTTTTTT.

This clone was detected only a few times. The chain employs TRBV19 and TRBJ1-1; perhaps TRBD1 as D (5 bases). The V end lost 6 bases, the J end lost 6 bases, and 17 bases lay between the germline ends. In germline, CDR1 is LNHDA, CDR2 SQIVND (reference sequence). CDR3 length: 14 amino acids. The CDR3 here is CASSPRREVAEAFF. The CDR3 nucleotides read TGTGCCAGTAGCCCCCGCAGGGAGGTAGCTGAAGCTTTCTTT.

V and J are TRBV19 and TRBJ1-2; D is ambiguous. CDR3 length equals 13 residues. V was pared by 3 bases and J by 4 bases, with 9 bases between. CDR1 is LNHDA and CDR2 is SQIVND in the germline V gene (reference sequence). The CDR3 nucleotides read TGTGCCAGTAGTATGAGTGGTGGCTATGGCTACACCTTC. This gives the protein CASSMSGGYGYTF.

The sample holds one count of this clone. Other DNA sequences within the sample encode an identical CDR3. The chain couples TRBV14 to TRBJ2-5; D is undetermined. V shed 3 bases and J shed 5 bases, with 7 bases lying between them. The CDR3 consists of 12 residues. Germline CDR1 is SGHDN and CDR2 is FVKESK. The CDR3 bases are TGTGCCAGCAGCCAGGTTCGGGAGACCCAGTACTTC. This sequence encodes CASSQVRETQYF.

The chain uses TRBV6-1 and TRBJ2-1, with TRBD2 matching over 7 bases. Germline V gene sequence: CDR1 MNHNS, CDR2 SASEGT. CDR3 length: 13 residues. Trimming took 3 bases from V and 9 from J; bases not matched to a gene: 5. CDR3 loop: CASSDRTSIEQFF. The DNA for the CDR3 is TGTGCCAGCAGTGACAGGACTAGTATTGAGCAGTTCTTC.

J is TRBJ2-1 and V is TRBV19; 11 bases fit TRBD2. CDR3 length equals 15 residues. Per germline, CDR1 LNHDA and CDR2 SQIVND (reference sequence). Trimming removed 3 bases from V and 7 bases from J; junction bases left unmatched: 5. This CDR3 reads CASSMTSGVFNEQFF. In DNA, the CDR3 is TGTGCCAGTAGTATGACTAGCGGGGTCTTTAATGAGCAGTTCTTC.

V is TRBV5-4 and J is TRBJ2-7; 9 bases are a match to TRBD1. With V trimmed by 2 bases and J by 6 bases, 9 bases remained unmatched. Germline V CDR1 and CDR2: SGHNT, YYREEE (reference sequence). The CDR3 has 15 residues. The CDR3 DNA is TGTGCCAGCAGCTTACAGGGGGCGAAAGGCTCCGAGCAGTACTTC. Protein: CASSLQGAKGSEQYF.

The CDR3 bases are TGTGCCTGGAGTCAGCGGCAGGGGGCAGGGTACGAGCAGTACTTC. Encoded protein: CAWSQRQGAGYEQYF. The J gene is TRBJ2-7, the V gene TRBV30, with 8 bases matching TRBD1. The J segment lost 4 bases and the V segment lost 2 bases, leaving 10 bases of the junction unmatched. This CDR3 region has 15 residues. CDR1 and CDR2 from the germline V gene are GTSNPN and SVGIG (reference sequence).

The chain carries TRBV6-1 and TRBJ1-2, with 7 bases lining up with TRBD1. Germline loops: CDR1 MNHNS, CDR2 SASEGT. The CDR3 is 13 amino acids. The ends lost 8 bases at V and 8 bases at J; junction bases unmatched: 11. The CDR3 bases are TGTGCCAGCCGGAATACAGGGGCGGGCGGCTACACCTTC. This translates into CASRNTGAGGYTF.

The J gene is TRBJ2-1, the V gene TRBV5-5, with D tentatively TRBD1 or TRBD2 (5 bases each). Trimming removed 2 bases at V and 5 bases at J, with 14 bases between. The CDR3 is 15 amino acids. Per the germline V gene, CDR1 is SGHKS and CDR2 is YYEKEE (reference sequence). The CDR3 sequence: CASSLMVGVNNEQFF. Written as DNA, the CDR3 is TGTGCCAGCAGCTTAATGGTGGGGGTCAACAATGAGCAGTTCTTC.

The J gene is TRBJ1-5, the V gene TRBV2, with unresolved D. V was shortened by 7 bases and J by 4 bases, with 17 bases between the two germline ends. The CDR3 has 15 residues. Per germline, CDR1 SNHLY and CDR2 FYNNEI. The CDR3 DNA sequence: TGTGCCAGCAAGGAGGTCCCCGGTGCGAATCAGCCCCAGCATTTT. This gives the protein CASKEVPGANQPQHF.

The CDR3 DNA follows: TGCGCCAGCGAGGGCTGGGGGAACACCGGGGAGCTGTTTTTT. This gives the protein CASEGWGNTGELFF. This chain connects TRBV10-2 to TRBJ2-2, with D tentatively TRBD2 (5 bases). Germline CDR1 WSHSY, CDR2 SAAADI. V lost 8 bases to trimming and J lost 1 base, with 11 bases between them. The CDR3 sequence is 14 residues long.

V and J are TRBV6-6 and TRBJ2-5; no clear D. The CDR3 has 15 residues. The germline V and J ends were trimmed by 6 bases and 1 base, with 15 bases remaining between them. The V gene's germline CDR1 is MNHNY and CDR2 SVGAGI (reference sequence). CDR3 in DNA: TGTGCCAGCAGGGACCGGCCAGCCCGCCAAGAGACCCAGTACTTC. Its translation is CASRDRPARQETQYF.

CDR3 sequence: CASSSTLSFEAFF. Written as DNA, the CDR3 is TGTGCCAGCAGCTCTACCCTCTCCTTTGAAGCTTTCTTT. The chain joins TRBV7-9 to TRBJ1-1, with unresolved D. Germline CDR1 and CDR2: SEHNR and FQNEAQ (reference sequence). V was clipped by 4 bases and J by 7 bases, with 13 bases between them. The CDR3 covers 13 residues.

The chain employs TRBV10-2 and TRBJ1-1, with 9 nucleotides matching TRBD1. Germline V gene data show CDR1 as WSHSY and CDR2 as SAAADI. This CDR3 has 14 residues. V lost 3 bases, J lost 5 bases, and 4 bases stayed unmatched. The CDR3 region is CASSDLTGGTEAFF. The CDR3 region has the DNA TGCGCCAGCAGTGACTTGACAGGGGGGACTGAAGCTTTCTTT.

The chain carries TRBV7-3 and TRBJ2-2; the D gene is possibly TRBD1 (7 bases). Trimming removed 2 bases from V and 6 bases from J, with 10 bases in between. Germline V lookup: CDR1 SGHTA, CDR2 FQGTGA. The CDR3 consists of 14 residues. The CDR3 DNA sequence: TGTGCCAGCAGCTTAGACAGGGAGGCCGGGGAGCTGTTTTTT. As protein: CASSLDREAGELFF.

The chain carries TRBV14 and TRBJ2-5, with 10 bases that match TRBD1. The J segment lost 5 bases and the V segment lost 4 bases, leaving 4 bases of the junction unmatched. This CDR3 region has 14 residues. CDR1 and CDR2 (germline): SGHDN, FVKESK. The CDR3: CASSPTGGDETQYF. DNA of the CDR3: TGTGCCAGCAGCCCGACAGGGGGCGACGAGACCCAGTACTTC. Supplemented by reference TRBV14 and TRBJ2-5, the full variable domain reads EAGVTQFPSHSVIEKGQTVTLRCDPISGHDNLYWYRRVMGKEIKFLLHFVKESKQDESGMPNNRFLAERTGGTYSTLKVQPAELEDSGVYFCASSPTGGDETQYFGPGTRLLVL.

The CDR3 DNA reads TGCGCCAGCAGTACCGGGACAGGGGGAACAGATACGCAGTATTTT. This sequence encodes CASSTGTGGTDTQYF. The gene calls are TRBV5-1 and TRBJ2-3, with 11 bases that match TRBD1. CDR3 length: 15 residues. Per germline, CDR1 SGHRS and CDR2 YFSETQ. Trimming removed 5 bases from V and 3 bases from J; junction bases left unmatched: 5.

The rearrangement uses TRBV29-1 and TRBJ1-3; D ambiguous. The germline V and J ends were trimmed by 5 bases and 4 bases, with 9 bases remaining between them. Looked up from germline, CDR1 is SQVTM and CDR2 is ANQGSEA. This CDR3 contains 12 residues. CDR3 sequence: CSVRTKGNTIYF. Here the CDR3 DNA reads TGCAGCGTTAGGACGAAGGGAAACACCATATATTTT.

This clone appeared a single time. The chain uses TRBV5-1 and TRBJ2-7; TRBD2 agrees at 7 bases. J lost 7 bases, V lost 1 base, and 20 bases had no gene match. The CDR3 has 18 amino acids. CDR1 and CDR2 (germline): SGHRS, YFSETQ. The CDR3 sequence is CASSLRSGAGPTLGEQYF. The CDR3 region has the DNA TGCGCCAGCAGCTTGCGGTCCGGAGCGGGACCCACTTTGGGGGAGCAGTACTTC.

This chain joins TRBV4-2 and TRBJ1-2; D is uncertain. CDR1 is LGHNA, CDR2 YNFKEQ, per germline. The CDR3 length is 16 residues. V was cut by 0 bases and J by 2 bases, with 13 bases left in between. The CDR3: CASSQDPSGQNYGYTF. The CDR3 DNA reads as TGTGCCAGCAGCCAAGATCCCTCCGGCCAGAACTATGGCTACACCTTC.

This clone was observed a single time. The chain combines TRBV2 with TRBJ2-1; D might be TRBD2 (7 bases). The CDR3 is 12 amino acids. Trimming shortened V by 6 bases and J by 14 bases, and 17 bases separated the two germline ends. Germline V gives CDR1 SNHLY, CDR2 FYNNEI. CDR3 protein: CASSHREGKEFF. DNA for the CDR3: TGTGCCAGCAGCCACAGGGAGGGGAAAGAGTTCTTC.

Of note for this clone: Other DNA variants within this sample encode the same CDR3. The chain couples TRBV18 to TRBJ1-5, with D possibly matching TRBD1 (6 bases). Germline V gene data show CDR1 as KGHSH and CDR2 as LQKENI. Trimming removed 2 bases at V and 1 base at J, with 6 bases between. The CDR3 is made up of 14 amino acids. CDR3 coding DNA: TGTGCCAGCTCACCAGGACAGAGCAATCAGCCCCAGCATTTT. It codes for CASSPGQSNQPQHF. The entire variable domain, with the rest obtained from reference TRBV18 and TRBJ1-5, is as follows: NAGVMQNPRHLVRRRGQEARLRCSPMKGHSHVYWYRQLPEEGLKFMVYLQKENIIDESGMPKERFSAEFPKEGPSILRIQQVVRGDSAAYFCASSPGQSNQPQHFGDGTRLSIL.